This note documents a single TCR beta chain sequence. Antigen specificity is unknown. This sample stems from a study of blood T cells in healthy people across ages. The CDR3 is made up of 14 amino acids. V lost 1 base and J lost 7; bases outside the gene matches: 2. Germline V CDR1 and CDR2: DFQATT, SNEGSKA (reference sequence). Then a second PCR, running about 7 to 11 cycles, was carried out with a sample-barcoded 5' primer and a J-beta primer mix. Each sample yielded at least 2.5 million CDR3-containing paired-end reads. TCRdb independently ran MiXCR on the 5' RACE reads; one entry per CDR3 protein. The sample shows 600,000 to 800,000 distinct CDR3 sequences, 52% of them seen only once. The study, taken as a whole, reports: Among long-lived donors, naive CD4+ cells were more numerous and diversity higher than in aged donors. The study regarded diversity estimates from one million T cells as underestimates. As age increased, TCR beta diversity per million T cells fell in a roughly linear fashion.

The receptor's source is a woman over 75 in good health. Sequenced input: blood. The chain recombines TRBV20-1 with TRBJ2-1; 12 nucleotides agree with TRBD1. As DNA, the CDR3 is TGCAGTGCTAGAGTGGGACAGGGGGCGAATGAGCAGTTCTTC. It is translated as CSARVGQGANEQFF.